Below are 20 T cell receptor beta chains sequenced from a single sample in a study of CXCR3-negative and CXCR3-positive naive CD8 T cells. 5' RACE with UMI labels generated the TRB cDNA libraries. TCRdb reprocessed the 5' RACE reads and reports one entry per CDR3 protein, with no DNA. Its table lists about 48,000 distinct CDR3 sequences. Sequencing input: memory CD8+ T cells from blood. Source of these receptors: a human donor in good health. Some clones in this sample may be carry-over from other donors' samples.

The chain employs TRBV29-1 and TRBJ2-1. CDR1 and CDR2 from the germline V gene are SQVTM and ANQGSEA. The CDR3 length is 12 residues. The CDR3 spells CSAASSYNEQFF.

The chain is built from TRBV24-1 and TRBJ2-5; TCRdb indicates TRBD1, and absent DNA this call remains unverified. Per germline, CDR1 KGHDR and CDR2 SFDVKD. CDR3 size: 14 residues. This CDR3 reads CATSDPGTEETQYF.

The chain combines TRBV3-1 with TRBJ2-1. This CDR3 has 16 amino acids. In germline, CDR1 is LGHDT, CDR2 YNNKEL (reference sequence). The CDR3 reads CASSQDLVGTYNEQFF.

This chain connects TRBV6-2 or TRBV6-3 to TRBJ1-5. CDR3 length: 13 residues. Germline assignment: CDR1 MNHEY and CDR2 SVGEGT. CDR3 loop: CASSYQGDQPQHF.

This chain links TRBV14 with TRBJ2-1; as DNA is missing, the TRBD1 call by TCRdb cannot be tested. The CDR3 length is 15 residues. Germline CDR1 SGHDN, CDR2 FVKESK. The CDR3 sequence: CASSLLGGGPGEQFF.

This chain links TRBV29-1 with TRBJ2-4; TCRdb selects TRBD1, and the lack of DNA leaves this call unchecked. Germline CDR1 SQVTM, CDR2 ANQGSEA. CDR3 length: 15 amino acids. CDR3 region: CSVVPDRLAKNIQYF.

The chain is built from TRBV30 and TRBJ1-5; the D gene TCRdb calls, TRBD1, cannot be checked with no DNA. The CDR3 is 14 residues long. Per the germline V gene, CDR1 is GTSNPN and CDR2 is SVGIG (reference sequence). The CDR3 here is CAWSVRQSNQPQHF.

The chain is built from TRBV5-1 and TRBJ1-1. This CDR3 is built from 13 residues. From germline, CDR1 is SGHRS and CDR2 YFSETQ. The CDR3 spells CASSPYTNTEAFF.

The J gene is TRBJ1-1, the V gene TRBV13; TCRdb names TRBD1, which stays unverified in the absence of DNA. CDR3 length: 15 amino acids. CDR1 and CDR2 from the germline V gene are PRHDT and FYEKMQ (reference sequence). CDR3 residues: CASSPRGTENTEAFF.

This chain joins TRBV12-3 or TRBV12-4 and TRBJ1-1. This CDR3 is 12 amino acids long. This CDR3 is CASGPGGTEAFF.

V is TRBV5-1 and J is TRBJ1-1. The CDR3 has 14 amino acids. The germline V gene encodes CDR1 SGHRS and CDR2 YFSETQ. The CDR3 spells CASSTWTDGTEAFF. The whole variable domain, remainder taken from reference TRBV5-1 and TRBJ1-1, is KAGVTQTPRYLIKTRGQQVTLSCSPISGHRSVSWYQQTPGQGLQFLFEYFSETQRNKGNFPGRFSGRQFSNSRSEMNVSTLELGDSALYLCASSTWTDGTEAFFGQGTRLTVV.

The chain recombines TRBV9 with TRBJ2-5; TCRdb's assignment of TRBD2 cannot be checked, as there is no DNA. The CDR3 has 13 amino acids. The germline V gene has CDR1 SGDLS and CDR2 YYNGEE. The CDR3 here is CASSSRGGETQYF.

This chain joins TRBV28 and TRBJ2-7; TCRdb lists TRBD1, though no DNA is available to test this call. The CDR3 consists of 14 residues. Germline V gives CDR1 MDHEN, CDR2 SYDVKM. CDR3 protein: CASSGTGFLYEQYF.

The rearrangement uses TRBV20-1 and TRBJ2-1; TCRdb proposes TRBD2, but this gene call is untestable without DNA. The CDR3 has 17 amino acids. CDR1 and CDR2 from the germline V gene are DFQATT and SNEGSKA (reference sequence). CDR3 in amino acids: CSALLFGTSGDYNEQFF.

The chain carries TRBV12-3 or TRBV12-4 and TRBJ2-1. This CDR3 contains 15 residues. CDR3 loop: CDSSLDRGSYNEQFF.

This chain joins TRBV27 and TRBJ2-7. The CDR3 consists of 14 residues. In germline, CDR1 is MNHEY, CDR2 SMNVEV (reference sequence). CDR3 in amino acids: CASSLKQRDGEQYF.

The CDR3 reads CASRKGVYTEAFF. This sequence joins TRBV6-5 and TRBJ1-1; the D call from TCRdb, TRBD1, cannot be confirmed without DNA. Germline assignment: CDR1 MNHEY and CDR2 SVGAGI. The CDR3 sequence is 13 residues long.

The V call is TRBV7-9, the J call TRBJ2-5. The CDR3 consists of 12 residues. Germline CDR1 and CDR2: SEHNR and FQNEAQ (reference sequence). CDR3 residues: CASSSAGETQYF.

The gene calls are TRBV5-1 and TRBJ1-1. Germline values: CDR1 SGHRS, CDR2 YFSETQ. The CDR3 extends over 14 amino acids. CDR3 sequence: CASSEGQANTEAFF.

The chain links TRBV28 to TRBJ2-7. CDR1 and CDR2 from the germline V gene are MDHEN and SYDVKM. This CDR3 region has 12 residues. The CDR3 protein is CASFSGIHEQYF.